These 13 T cell receptor beta chains share one sample of origin, sequenced in a study of blood T cell repertoires in COVID-19. Assay: immunoSEQ multiplex PCR; the TCRdb copy retains only in-frame clones and omits some. The data hold more than 65,000 clones, with roughly 89% observed a single time. The sample taken for sequencing was peripheral blood. These TCRs come from a man aged 50-60 years with acute or convalescent COVID-19.

The chain couples TRBV7-9 to TRBJ1-5, with D perhaps matching TRBD1 (5 bases). The germline gives CDR1 SEHNR, CDR2 FQNEAQ (reference sequence). The CDR3 has 13 amino acids. V dropped 4 bases and J dropped 6 bases, with 10 bases sitting between them. CDR3 nucleotide sequence: TGTGCCAGCAGCTCACGGAGGGGTCAGCCCCAGCATTTT. Protein: CASSSRRGQPQHF.

As for this clone: The DNA is left out, because the CDR3 cannot be placed on it with certainty; the CDR3 is given as TCRdb lists it. The chain couples TRBV28 to TRBJ1-1; TRBD1 is taken as the D call from the table, unchecked against the DNA. Counting both end residues, the CDR3 totals 16 amino acids. Looked up from germline, CDR1 is MDHEN and CDR2 is SYDVKM. CDR3 amino acids: CASSSSTGSMNTEAFF.

The chain has TRBV14 and TRBJ2-7, with 7 nucleotides matching TRBD1. The CDR3 is made up of 13 amino acids. Trimming took 4 bases from V and 3 from J; bases not matched to a gene: 3. Germline V CDR1 and CDR2: SGHDN, FVKESK. The CDR3 loop reads CASSRDSNYEQYF. The CDR3 DNA is TGTGCCAGCAGCCGGGACAGTAACTACGAGCAGTACTTC.

The chain is built from TRBV5-1 and TRBJ2-7; no firm D call. The CDR3 covers 14 residues. V lost 0 bases and J 1 base, leaving 8 bases between the germline ends. CDR1 and CDR2 (germline): SGHRS, YFSETQ. CDR3 coding DNA: TGCGCCAGCAGCTTGGATGTATTATCCTACGAGCAGTACTTC. This codes for CASSLDVLSYEQYF.

Only a few counts were recorded for this clone. This chain uses TRBV24-1 with TRBJ2-1, with D possibly TRBD1 on 5 matching bases. V shed 3 bases and J shed 2 bases, with 10 bases lying between them. Germline V gives CDR1 KGHDR, CDR2 SFDVKD. This CDR3 spans 15 amino acids. DNA of the CDR3: TGTGCCACCAGTGATCAGGGATCGGCCTACAATGAGCAGTTCTTC. It translates to CATSDQGSAYNEQFF.

The chain joins TRBV7-8 to TRBJ2-1; TRBD2 matches 8 bases. Trimming took 2 bases from V and 4 from J; bases not matched to a gene: 13. The CDR3 runs 18 residues. The germline CDR1 and CDR2 sequences are SGHVS and FQNEAQ. CDR3 bases: TGTGCCAGCAGCTTAAAGGTGGGAGTGTTAGCGGGGTACAATGAGCAGTTCTTC. Its protein is CASSLKVGVLAGYNEQFF.

There are a few counts of this clone. The chain recombines TRBV27 with TRBJ1-6; 7 bases match TRBD1. V shed 1 base, J shed 7 bases, and the junction held 7 bases outside the gene matches. The length of the CDR3 is 16 residues. CDR1 MNHEY and CDR2 SMNVEV come from the germline V gene (reference sequence). Here the CDR3 DNA reads TGTGCCAGCAGTTTATATGGGGACAGTCACAATTCACCCCTCCACTTT. Residues: CASSLYGDSHNSPLHF.

The V and J genes are TRBV19 and TRBJ1-5; D ambiguous. From germline, CDR1 is LNHDA and CDR2 SQIVND (reference sequence). This CDR3 region has 14 residues. Trimming took off 5 bases at V and 8 bases at J, with 16 bases between the two ends. The CDR3 DNA follows: TGTGCCAGTAGTCTTCTCGGAGAACTGGAGCCCCAGCATTTT. Residues: CASSLLGELEPQHF.

The chain has TRBV11-1 and TRBJ2-5; 9 bases align to TRBD1. Germline V gene lookup returns CDR1 SGHAT and CDR2 FQDESV (reference sequence). The V segment lost 5 bases and the J segment 5 bases; nucleotides outside the gene matches: 6. This CDR3 has 14 residues. CDR3 protein: CASSPRDREETQYF. For the CDR3, the DNA is TGTGCCAGCAGCCCTCGGGACAGGGAGGAGACCCAGTACTTC.

This chain uses TRBV29-1 with TRBJ1-3; D is perhaps TRBD1 (5 bases). Between the trimmed V and J ends, which lost 5 bases and 8 bases, there was a span of 13 bases. The CDR3 loop spans 12 amino acids. Germline CDR1 reads SQVTM; CDR2 reads ANQGSEA. CDR3 protein: CSVNQGPDTIYF. The CDR3 bases are TGCAGCGTTAACCAGGGTCCAGACACCATATATTTT.

The chain combines TRBV2 with TRBJ2-7; 7 bases fit TRBD2. V shed 6 bases, J shed 3 bases, and the junction held 8 bases outside the gene matches. The CDR3 spans 14 residues. Germline CDR1 reads SNHLY; CDR2 reads FYNNEI. The CDR3 DNA is TGTGCCAGCAGGGGGAGCGGGAAGGTCTACGAGCAGTACTTC. Translated, it gives CASRGSGKVYEQYF.

J is TRBJ2-7 and V is TRBV28, with D tentatively TRBD2 (5 bases). The CDR3 loop spans 12 amino acids. The V end lost 7 bases, the J end lost 1 base, and 8 bases lay between the germline ends. CDR1 and CDR2 from the germline V gene are MDHEN and SYDVKM. The CDR3 region is CASKTGSYEQYF. The CDR3, as DNA: TGTGCCAGCAAAACGGGGTCCTACGAGCAGTACTTC.

The chain recombines TRBV7-6 with TRBJ2-2; 8 bases align to TRBD1. The CDR3 runs to 16 residues. The germline V gene has CDR1 SGHVS and CDR2 FNYEAQ. Unmatched junction bases numbered 6, after V lost 5 bases and J lost 1 base. The CDR3 protein is CASSQGQGQNTGELFF. The CDR3 region has the DNA TGTGCCAGCAGCCAAGGACAGGGCCAGAACACCGGGGAGCTGTTTTTT.